This T cell receptor (beta chain) came from a study of blood T cell repertoires in COVID-19. Overall study: Collection of acute and convalescent COVID-19 samples took place in the United States, Italy and Spain. T cells, B-cell-depleted T cells, or PBMCs provided the cDNA or gDNA that served as material.

Germline loops: CDR1 LGHNA, CDR2 YNFKEQ. The CDR3 runs to 16 residues. After removal of 0 bases from V and 5 bases from J, the junction contained 5 bases not matched to a gene. Per the original methods: Estimation of nucleated cell counts relied on the amplification of reference gene primers. The method was immunoSEQ multiplex PCR; TCRdb's version includes in-frame clones alone and lacks a portion of them. D and trimming were read from the DNA, whereas the V and J calls and clone size are those reported in that table. The profile shows 55,000 to 85,000 clones, less than 85% of them singletons. Sample: peripheral blood. The clonotype was recovered from a man between 60 and 75 years old with acute or convalescent COVID-19. The chain has TRBV4-2 and TRBJ2-1; TRBD1 matches at 9 bases. CDR3 loop: CASSQESGTGNNEQFF. CDR3 in DNA: TGTGCCAGCAGCCAAGAATCCGGGACAGGGAACAATGAGCAGTTCTTC.